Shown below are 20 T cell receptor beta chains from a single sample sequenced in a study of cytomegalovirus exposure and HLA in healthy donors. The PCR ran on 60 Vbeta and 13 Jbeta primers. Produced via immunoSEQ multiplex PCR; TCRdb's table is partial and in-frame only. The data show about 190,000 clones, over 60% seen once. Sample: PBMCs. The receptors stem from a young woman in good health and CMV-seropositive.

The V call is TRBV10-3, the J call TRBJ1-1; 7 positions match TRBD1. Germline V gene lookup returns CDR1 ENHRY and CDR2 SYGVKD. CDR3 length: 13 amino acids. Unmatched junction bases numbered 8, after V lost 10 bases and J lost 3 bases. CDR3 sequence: CASNDRVDTEAFF. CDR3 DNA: TGTGCCAGTAATGACAGGGTGGACACTGAAGCTTTCTTT.

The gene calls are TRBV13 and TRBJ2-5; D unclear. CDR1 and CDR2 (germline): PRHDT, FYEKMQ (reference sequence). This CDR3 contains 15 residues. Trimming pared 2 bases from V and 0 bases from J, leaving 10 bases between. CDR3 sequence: CASSLRRSHQETQYF. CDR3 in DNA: TGTGCCAGCAGCTTACGGCGGTCTCACCAAGAGACCCAGTACTTC.

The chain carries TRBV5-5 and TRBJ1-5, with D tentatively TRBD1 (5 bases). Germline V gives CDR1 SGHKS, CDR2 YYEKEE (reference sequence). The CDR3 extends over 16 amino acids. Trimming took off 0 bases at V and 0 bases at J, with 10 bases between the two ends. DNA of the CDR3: TGTGCCAGCAGCTTGGCCGCAGGGAATAGCAATCAGCCCCAGCATTTT. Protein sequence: CASSLAAGNSNQPQHF.

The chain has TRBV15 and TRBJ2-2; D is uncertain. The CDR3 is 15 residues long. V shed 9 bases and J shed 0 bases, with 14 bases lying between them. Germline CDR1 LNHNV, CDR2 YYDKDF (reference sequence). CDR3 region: CATGPRQTNTGELFF. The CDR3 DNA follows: TGTGCCACTGGGCCCCGCCAAACGAACACCGGGGAGCTGTTTTTT.

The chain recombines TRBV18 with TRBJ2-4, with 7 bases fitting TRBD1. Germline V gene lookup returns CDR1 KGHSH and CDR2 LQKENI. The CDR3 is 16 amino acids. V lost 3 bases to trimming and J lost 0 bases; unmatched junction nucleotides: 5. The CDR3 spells CASSPTGVAAKNIQYF. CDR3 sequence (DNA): TGTGCCAGCTCACCCACAGGGGTGGCAGCCAAAAACATTCAGTACTTC. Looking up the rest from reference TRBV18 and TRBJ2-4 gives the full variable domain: NAGVMQNPRHLVRRRGQEARLRCSPMKGHSHVYWYRQLPEEGLKFMVYLQKENIIDESGMPKERFSAEFPKEGPSILRIQQVVRGDSAAYFCASSPTGVAAKNIQYFGAGTRLSVL.

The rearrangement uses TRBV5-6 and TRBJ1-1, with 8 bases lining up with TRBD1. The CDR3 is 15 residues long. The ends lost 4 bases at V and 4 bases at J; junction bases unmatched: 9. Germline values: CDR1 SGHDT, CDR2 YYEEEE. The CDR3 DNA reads TGTGCCAGCAGCCAAGGACAGGGAAGGGTCACTGAAGCTTTCTTT. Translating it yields CASSQGQGRVTEAFF.

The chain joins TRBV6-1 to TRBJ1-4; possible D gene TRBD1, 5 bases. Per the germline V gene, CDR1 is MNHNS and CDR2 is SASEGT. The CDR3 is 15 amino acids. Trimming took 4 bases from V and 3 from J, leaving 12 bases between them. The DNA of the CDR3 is TGTGCCAGCAGTGCAGCGGGACTCGCTAATGAAAAACTGTTTTTT. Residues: CASSAAGLANEKLFF.

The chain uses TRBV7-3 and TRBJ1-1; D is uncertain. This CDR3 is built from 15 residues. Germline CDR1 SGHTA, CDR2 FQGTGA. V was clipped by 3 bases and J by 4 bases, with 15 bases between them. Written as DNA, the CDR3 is TGTGCCAGCAGCTTGAACCCGACGGGTCTCACTGAAGCTTTCTTT. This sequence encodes CASSLNPTGLTEAFF.

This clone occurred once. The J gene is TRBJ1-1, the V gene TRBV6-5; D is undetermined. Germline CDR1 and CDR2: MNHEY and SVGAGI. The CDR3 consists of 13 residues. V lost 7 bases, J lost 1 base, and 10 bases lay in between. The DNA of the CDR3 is TGTGCCAGCACTTCTAACGGGAACACTGAAGCTTTCTTT. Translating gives CASTSNGNTEAFF.

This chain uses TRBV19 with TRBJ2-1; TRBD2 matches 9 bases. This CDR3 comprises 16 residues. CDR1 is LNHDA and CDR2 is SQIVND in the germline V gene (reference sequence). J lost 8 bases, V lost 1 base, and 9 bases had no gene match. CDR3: CASSIGRVAGVHEQFF. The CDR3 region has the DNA TGTGCCAGTAGTATAGGGAGGGTAGCGGGAGTCCATGAGCAGTTCTTC.

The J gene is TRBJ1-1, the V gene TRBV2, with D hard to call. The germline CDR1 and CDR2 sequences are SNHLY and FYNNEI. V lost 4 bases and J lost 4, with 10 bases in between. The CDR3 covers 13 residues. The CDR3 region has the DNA TGTGCCAGCAGTGTAGAAGGCGGCACTGAAGCTTTCTTT. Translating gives CASSVEGGTEAFF. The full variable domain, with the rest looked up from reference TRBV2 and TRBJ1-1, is EPEVTQTPSHQVTQMGQEVILRCVPISNHLYFYWYRQILGQKVEFLVSFYNNEISEKSEIFDDQFSVERPDGSNFTLKIRSTKLEDSAMYFCASSVEGGTEAFFGQGTRLTVV.

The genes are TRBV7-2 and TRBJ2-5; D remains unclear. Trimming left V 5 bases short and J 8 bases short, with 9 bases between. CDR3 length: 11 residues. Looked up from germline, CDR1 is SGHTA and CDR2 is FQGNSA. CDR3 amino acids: CASSTAATQYF. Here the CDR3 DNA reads TGTGCCAGCAGCACCGCGGCTACCCAGTACTTC.

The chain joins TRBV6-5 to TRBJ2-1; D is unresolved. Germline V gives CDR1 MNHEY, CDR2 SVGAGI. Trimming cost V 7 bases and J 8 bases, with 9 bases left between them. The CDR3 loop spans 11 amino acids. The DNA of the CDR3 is TGTGCCAGCACCCGTTCCGATGAGCAGTTCTTC. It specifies CASTRSDEQFF.

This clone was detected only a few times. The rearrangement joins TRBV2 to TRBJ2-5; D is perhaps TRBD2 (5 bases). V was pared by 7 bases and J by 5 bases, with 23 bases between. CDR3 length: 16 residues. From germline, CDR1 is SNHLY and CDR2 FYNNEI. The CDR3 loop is CASMRIGWETDETQYF. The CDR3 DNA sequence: TGTGCCAGCATGCGGATTGGGTGGGAGACGGATGAGACCCAGTACTTC. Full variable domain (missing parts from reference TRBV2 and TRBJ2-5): EPEVTQTPSHQVTQMGQEVILRCVPISNHLYFYWYRQILGQKVEFLVSFYNNEISEKSEIFDDQFSVERPDGSNFTLKIRSTKLEDSAMYFCASMRIGWETDETQYFGPGTRLLVL.

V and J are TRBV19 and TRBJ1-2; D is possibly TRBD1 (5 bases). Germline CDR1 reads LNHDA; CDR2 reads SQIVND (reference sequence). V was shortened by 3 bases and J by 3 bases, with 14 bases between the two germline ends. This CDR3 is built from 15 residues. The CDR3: CASSMAGTADYGYTF. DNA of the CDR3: TGTGCCAGTAGTATGGCGGGGACGGCTGACTATGGCTACACCTTC.

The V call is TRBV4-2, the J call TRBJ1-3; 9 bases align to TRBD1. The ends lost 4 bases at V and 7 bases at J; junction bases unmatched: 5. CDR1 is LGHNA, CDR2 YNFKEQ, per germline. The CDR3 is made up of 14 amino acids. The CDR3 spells CASSLDRGMNTIYF. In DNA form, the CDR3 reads TGTGCCAGCAGCCTAGACAGGGGGATGAACACCATATATTTT.

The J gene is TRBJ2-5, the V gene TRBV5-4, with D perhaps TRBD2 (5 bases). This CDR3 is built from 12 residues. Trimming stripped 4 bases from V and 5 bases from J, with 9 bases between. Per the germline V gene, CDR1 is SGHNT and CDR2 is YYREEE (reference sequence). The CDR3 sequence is CASSRWEETQYF. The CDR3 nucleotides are TGTGCCAGCAGCCGTTGGGAGGAGACCCAGTACTTC. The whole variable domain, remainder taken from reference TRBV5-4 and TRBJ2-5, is ETGVTQSPTHLIKTRGQQVTLRCSSQSGHNTVSWYQQALGQGPQFIFQYYREEENGRGNFPPRFSGLQFPNYSSELNVNALELDDSALYLCASSRWEETQYFGPGTRLLVL.

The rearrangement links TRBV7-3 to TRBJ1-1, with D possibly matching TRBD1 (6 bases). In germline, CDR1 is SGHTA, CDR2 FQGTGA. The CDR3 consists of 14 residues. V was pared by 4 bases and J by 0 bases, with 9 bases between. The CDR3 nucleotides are TGTGCCAGCAGCTCTGGGACATTGAACACTGAAGCTTTCTTT. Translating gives CASSSGTLNTEAFF.

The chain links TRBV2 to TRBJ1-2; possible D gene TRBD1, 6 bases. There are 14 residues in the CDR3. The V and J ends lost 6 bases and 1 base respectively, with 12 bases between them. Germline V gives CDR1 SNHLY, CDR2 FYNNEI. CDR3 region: CASRQGLVNYGYTF. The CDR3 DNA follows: TGTGCCAGCAGGCAGGGGTTAGTTAACTATGGCTACACCTTC.

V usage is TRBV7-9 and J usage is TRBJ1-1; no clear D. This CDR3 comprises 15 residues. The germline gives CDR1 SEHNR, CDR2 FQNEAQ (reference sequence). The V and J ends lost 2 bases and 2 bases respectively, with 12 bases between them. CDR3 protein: CASSLMAPPNTEAFF. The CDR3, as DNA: TGTGCCAGCAGCTTAATGGCACCCCCTAACACTGAAGCTTTCTTT.